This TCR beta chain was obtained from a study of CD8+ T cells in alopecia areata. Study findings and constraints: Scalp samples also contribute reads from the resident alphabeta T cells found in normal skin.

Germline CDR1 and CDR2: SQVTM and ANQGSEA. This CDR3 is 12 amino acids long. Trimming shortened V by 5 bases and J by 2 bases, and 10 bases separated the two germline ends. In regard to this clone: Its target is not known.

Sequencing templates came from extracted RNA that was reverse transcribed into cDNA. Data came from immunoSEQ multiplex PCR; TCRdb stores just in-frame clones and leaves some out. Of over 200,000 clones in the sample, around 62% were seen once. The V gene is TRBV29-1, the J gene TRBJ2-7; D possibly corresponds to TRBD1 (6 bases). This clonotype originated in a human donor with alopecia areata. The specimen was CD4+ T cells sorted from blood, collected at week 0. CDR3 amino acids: CSVKDSTYEQYF. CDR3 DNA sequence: TGCAGCGTTAAGGACAGCACCTACGAGCAGTACTTC.